The 8 T cell receptor beta chains below all came from one sample that was sequenced in a study of T cell responses to AZD1222 COVID-19 vaccine. TCRdb's copy holds only in-frame clones and misses some; the assay was immunoSEQ multiplex PCR. The sample carries about 130,000 clones, over 65% recorded once. Sample: peripheral blood, taken on day 0 of AZD1222 vaccination. The source is an adult in good health.

CDR3: CASSSATGSAYEQYF. The DNA of the CDR3 is TGTGCCAGCAGCTCAGCAACAGGAAGCGCCTACGAGCAGTACTTC. The chain uses TRBV7-6 and TRBJ2-7; D is perhaps TRBD1 (5 bases). Germline CDR1 reads SGHVS; CDR2 reads FNYEAQ. Between the trimmed V and J ends, which lost 4 bases and 2 bases, there was a span of 15 bases. The CDR3 totals 15 residues.

The chain has TRBV7-2 and TRBJ1-1; possibly TRBD1 for D (5 bases). Germline-derived CDR1 and CDR2 are SGHTA and FQGNSA. V gave up 4 bases and J gave up 1 base, with 13 bases separating them. The CDR3 spans 15 residues. Here the CDR3 reads CASSWGAFGNTEAFF. The CDR3 DNA is TGTGCCAGCAGCTGGGGCGCCTTTGGGAACACTGAAGCTTTCTTT.

In its sample, this clone was seen once. The chain links TRBV18 to TRBJ2-5, with D unresolved. The V end lost 2 bases, the J end lost 5 bases, and 6 bases lay between the germline ends. There are 12 residues in the CDR3. CDR1 and CDR2 from the germline V gene are KGHSH and LQKENI. The CDR3: CASSPSSETQYF. As DNA, the CDR3 is TGTGCCAGCTCACCATCATCCGAGACCCAGTACTTC.

V and J are TRBV7-2 and TRBJ1-4; D is unclear. Germline V lookup: CDR1 SGHTA, CDR2 FQGNSA. The CDR3 runs 16 residues. V was pared by 0 bases and J by 11 bases, with 19 bases between. The CDR3 DNA is TGTGCCAGCAGCTTAGCGCGTGGACCCCCTGAGAGGAAACTGTTTTTT. Translating gives CASSLARGPPERKLFF.

The genes are TRBV5-1 and TRBJ2-5, with 9 bases aligning to TRBD1. Germline CDR1 is SGHRS and CDR2 is YFSETQ. V shed 2 bases and J 4 bases; nucleotides not matched to a gene: 9. The CDR3 totals 16 residues. CDR3 in amino acids: CASSFPGQGVLETQYF. For the CDR3, the DNA is TGCGCCAGCAGCTTTCCGGGACAGGGAGTGTTAGAGACCCAGTACTTC.

This clone was recorded once. The J gene is TRBJ1-2, the V gene TRBV19, with 7 bases that match TRBD1. The germline CDR1 and CDR2 sequences are LNHDA and SQIVND (reference sequence). V lost 9 bases to trimming and J lost 8 bases; unmatched junction nucleotides: 6. The CDR3 runs to 11 residues. This chain's CDR3 is CASEQGYGYTF. The CDR3 DNA reads as TGTGCCAGCGAACAGGGGTACGGCTACACCTTC. Complete variable domain (other parts from reference TRBV19 and TRBJ1-2): DGGITQSPKYLFRKEGQNVTLSCEQNLNHDAMYWYRQDPGQGLRLIYYSQIVNDFQKGDIAEGYSVSREKKESFPLTVTSAQKNPTAFYLCASEQGYGYTFGSGTRLTVV.

The V call is TRBV28, the J call TRBJ1-6; 7 nucleotides match TRBD1. The CDR3 runs 16 residues. Germline CDR1 reads MDHEN; CDR2 reads SYDVKM. V was clipped by 6 bases and J by 0 bases; unmatched bases: 5. The CDR3 DNA reads TGTGCCAGCAGACTCAGGGACAGCTCCTATAATTCACCCCTCCACTTT. Its protein is CASRLRDSSYNSPLHF.

This chain links TRBV6-5 with TRBJ1-2; 7 bases map to TRBD1. CDR3 length: 13 amino acids. V lost 4 bases and J lost 6; bases outside the gene matches: 5. From germline, CDR1 is MNHEY and CDR2 SVGAGI. The CDR3 reads CASSSPGGHGYTF. The CDR3 DNA reads TGTGCCAGCAGTTCCCCAGGGGGACATGGCTACACCTTC.